This record covers a single T cell receptor (beta chain). The antigen is undetermined. PCR employed 60 Vbeta and 13 Jbeta primers. The method was immunoSEQ multiplex PCR; TCRdb's version includes in-frame clones alone and lacks a portion of them. The sample has around 150,000 clones; roughly 77% are singletons. These data belong to a study of cytomegalovirus exposure and HLA in healthy donors. Study-level points and caveats: In a later analysis, a missense DCLRE1C variant was linked to TCR beta V- and J-gene trimming.

Nominally healthy donors were sampled, though unrecorded immune exposures were likely. Sequenced: PBMCs. This receptor was taken from a young man in good health and CMV-seropositive.

The CDR3 loop is CASSQAPGAISYEQYF. In DNA form, the CDR3 reads TGCGCCAGCAGCCAAGCCCCCGGTGCTATATCCTACGAGCAGTACTTC. This sequence joins TRBV4-1 and TRBJ2-7; D gene ambiguous. The CDR3 sequence is 16 residues long. Germline CDR1 and CDR2: MGHRA and YSYEKL. Trimming stripped 1 base from V and 1 base from J, with 14 bases between.